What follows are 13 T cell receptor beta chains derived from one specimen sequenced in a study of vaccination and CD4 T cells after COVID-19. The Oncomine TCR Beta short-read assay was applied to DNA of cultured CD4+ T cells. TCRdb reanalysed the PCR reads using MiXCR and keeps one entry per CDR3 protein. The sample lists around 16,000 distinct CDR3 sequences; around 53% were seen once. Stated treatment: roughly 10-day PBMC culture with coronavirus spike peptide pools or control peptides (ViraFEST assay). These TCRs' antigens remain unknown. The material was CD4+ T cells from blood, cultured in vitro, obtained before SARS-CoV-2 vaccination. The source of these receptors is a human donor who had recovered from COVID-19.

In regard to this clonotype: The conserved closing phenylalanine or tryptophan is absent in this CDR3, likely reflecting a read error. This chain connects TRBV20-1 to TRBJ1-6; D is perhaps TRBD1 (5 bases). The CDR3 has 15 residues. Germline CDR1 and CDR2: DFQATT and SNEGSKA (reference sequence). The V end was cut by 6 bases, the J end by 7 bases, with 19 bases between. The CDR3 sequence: CSARPQAGGNSPLHS. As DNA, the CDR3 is TGCAGTGCCCGACCACAGGCGGGGGGGAATTCACCCCTCCACTCT.

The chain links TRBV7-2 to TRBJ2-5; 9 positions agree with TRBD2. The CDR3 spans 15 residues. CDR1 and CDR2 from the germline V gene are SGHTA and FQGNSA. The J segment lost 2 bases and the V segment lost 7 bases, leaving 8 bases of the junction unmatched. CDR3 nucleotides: TGTGCCAGCAAGGCCCAGCGGGGGGTACAAGAGACCCAGTACTTC. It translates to CASKAQRGVQETQYF.

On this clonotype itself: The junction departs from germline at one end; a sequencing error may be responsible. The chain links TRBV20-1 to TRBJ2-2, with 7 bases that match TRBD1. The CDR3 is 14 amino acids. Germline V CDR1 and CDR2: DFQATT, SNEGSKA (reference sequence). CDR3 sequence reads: CGASDRVRTGELFF. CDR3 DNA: TGCGGTGCTAGTGACAGGGTTCGCACCGGGGAGCTGTTTTTT.

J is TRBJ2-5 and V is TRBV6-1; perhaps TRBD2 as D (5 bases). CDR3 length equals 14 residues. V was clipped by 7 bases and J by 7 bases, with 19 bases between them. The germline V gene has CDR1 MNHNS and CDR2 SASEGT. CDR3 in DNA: TGTGCCAGCAACTCTCGCGGGCGGCCAGGGACCCAGTACTTC. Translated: CASNSRGRPGTQYF.

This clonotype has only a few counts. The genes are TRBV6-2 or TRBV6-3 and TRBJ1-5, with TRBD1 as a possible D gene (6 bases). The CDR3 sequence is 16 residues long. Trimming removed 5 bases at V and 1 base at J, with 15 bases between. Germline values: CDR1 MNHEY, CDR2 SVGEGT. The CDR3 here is CASSPSTGRSNQPQHF. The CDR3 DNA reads TGTGCCAGCAGTCCTTCGACAGGTAGGAGCAATCAGCCCCAGCATTTT.

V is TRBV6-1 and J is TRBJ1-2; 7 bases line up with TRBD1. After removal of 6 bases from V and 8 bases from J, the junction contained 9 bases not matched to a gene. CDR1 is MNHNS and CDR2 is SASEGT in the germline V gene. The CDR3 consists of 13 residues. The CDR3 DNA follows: TGTGCCAGCAGGGGGACAGCCCCACGCGGCTACACCTTC. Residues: CASRGTAPRGYTF.

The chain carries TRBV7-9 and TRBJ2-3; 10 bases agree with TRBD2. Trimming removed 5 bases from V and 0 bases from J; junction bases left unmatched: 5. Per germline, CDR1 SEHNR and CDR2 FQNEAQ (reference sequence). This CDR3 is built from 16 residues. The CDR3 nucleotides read TGTGCCAGCAGCGAAGGACTAGCGGCTAGCACAGATACGCAGTATTTT. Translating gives CASSEGLAASTDTQYF.

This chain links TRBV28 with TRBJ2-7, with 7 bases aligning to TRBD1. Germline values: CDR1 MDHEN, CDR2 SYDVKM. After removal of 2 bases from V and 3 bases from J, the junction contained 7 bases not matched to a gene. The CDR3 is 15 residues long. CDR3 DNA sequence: TGTGCCAGCAGTTTACCGACAGGGATTAGCTACGAGCAGTACTTC. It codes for CASSLPTGISYEQYF.

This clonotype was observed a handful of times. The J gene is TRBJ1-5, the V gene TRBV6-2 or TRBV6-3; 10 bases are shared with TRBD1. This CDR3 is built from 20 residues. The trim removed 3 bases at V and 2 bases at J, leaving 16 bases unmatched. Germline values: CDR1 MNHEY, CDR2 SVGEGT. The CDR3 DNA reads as TGTGCCAGCAGTTATGGGGGGGACAGGGGAGGTCTGTACGGCAATCAGCCCCAGCATTTT. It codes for CASSYGGDRGGLYGNQPQHF.

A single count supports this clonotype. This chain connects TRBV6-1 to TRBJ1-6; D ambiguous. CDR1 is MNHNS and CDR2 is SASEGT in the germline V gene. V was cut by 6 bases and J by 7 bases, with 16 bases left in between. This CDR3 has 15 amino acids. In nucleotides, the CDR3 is TGTGCCAGCAGCTCCGCGAACCTCGGGAATTCACCCCTCCACTTT. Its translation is CASSSANLGNSPLHF.

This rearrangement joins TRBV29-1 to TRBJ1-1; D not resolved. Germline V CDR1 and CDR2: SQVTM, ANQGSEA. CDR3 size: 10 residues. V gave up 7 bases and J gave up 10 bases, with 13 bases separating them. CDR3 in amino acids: CSGSGPGAFF. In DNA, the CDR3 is TGCAGCGGATCCGGGCCCGGAGCTTTCTTT.

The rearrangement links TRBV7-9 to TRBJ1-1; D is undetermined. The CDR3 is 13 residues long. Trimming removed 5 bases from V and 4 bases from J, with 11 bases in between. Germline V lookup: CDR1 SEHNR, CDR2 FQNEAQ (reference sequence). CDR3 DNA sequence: TGTGCCAGCAGCGCGACGGTTGGCACTGAAGCTTTCTTT. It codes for CASSATVGTEAFF.

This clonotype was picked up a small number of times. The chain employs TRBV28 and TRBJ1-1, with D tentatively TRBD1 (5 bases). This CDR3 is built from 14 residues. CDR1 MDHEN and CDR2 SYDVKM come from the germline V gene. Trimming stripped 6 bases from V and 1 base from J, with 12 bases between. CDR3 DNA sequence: TGTGCCAGCAGGAGGGGTGGGTCGAACACTGAAGCTTTCTTT. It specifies CASRRGGSNTEAFF.